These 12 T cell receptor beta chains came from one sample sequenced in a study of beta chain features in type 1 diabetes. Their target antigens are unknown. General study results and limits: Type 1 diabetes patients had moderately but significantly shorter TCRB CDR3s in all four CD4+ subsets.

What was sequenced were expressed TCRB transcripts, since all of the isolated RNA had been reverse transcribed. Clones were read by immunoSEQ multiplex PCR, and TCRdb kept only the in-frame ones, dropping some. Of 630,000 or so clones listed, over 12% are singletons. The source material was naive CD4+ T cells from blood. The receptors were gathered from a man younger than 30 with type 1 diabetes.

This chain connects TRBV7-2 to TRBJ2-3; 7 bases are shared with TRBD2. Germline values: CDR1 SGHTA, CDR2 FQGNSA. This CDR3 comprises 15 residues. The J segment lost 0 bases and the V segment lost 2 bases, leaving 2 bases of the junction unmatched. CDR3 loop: CASSLQAGSTDTQYF. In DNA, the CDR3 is TGTGCCAGCAGCTTACAAGCGGGGAGCACAGATACGCAGTATTTT.

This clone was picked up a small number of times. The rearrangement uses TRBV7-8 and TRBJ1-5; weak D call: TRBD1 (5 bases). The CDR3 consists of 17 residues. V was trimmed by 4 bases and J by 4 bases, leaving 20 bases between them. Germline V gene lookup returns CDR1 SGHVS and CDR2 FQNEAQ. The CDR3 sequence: CASSSLRDLEGNQPQHF. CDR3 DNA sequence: TGTGCCAGCAGCTCGCTACGGGATCTCGAGGGGAATCAGCCCCAGCATTTT.

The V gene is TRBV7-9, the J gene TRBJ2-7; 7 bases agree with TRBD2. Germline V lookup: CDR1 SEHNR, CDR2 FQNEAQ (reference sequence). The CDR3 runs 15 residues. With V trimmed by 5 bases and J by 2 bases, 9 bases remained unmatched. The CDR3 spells CASSQTTGLPYEQYF. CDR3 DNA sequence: TGTGCCAGCAGCCAGACTACGGGACTACCCTACGAGCAGTACTTC. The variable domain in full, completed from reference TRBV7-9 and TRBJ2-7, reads DTGVSQNPRHKITKRGQNVTFRCDPISEHNRLYWYRQTLGQGPEFLTYFQNEAQLEKSRLLSDRFSAERPKGSFSTLEIQRTEQGDSAMYLCASSQTTGLPYEQYFGPGTRLTVT.

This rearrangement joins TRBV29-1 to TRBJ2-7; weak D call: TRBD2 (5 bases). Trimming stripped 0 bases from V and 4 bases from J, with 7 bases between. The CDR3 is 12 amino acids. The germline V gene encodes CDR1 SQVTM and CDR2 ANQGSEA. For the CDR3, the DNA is TGCAGCGTTGAAGATCGGGAATACGAGCAGTACTTC. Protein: CSVEDREYEQYF.

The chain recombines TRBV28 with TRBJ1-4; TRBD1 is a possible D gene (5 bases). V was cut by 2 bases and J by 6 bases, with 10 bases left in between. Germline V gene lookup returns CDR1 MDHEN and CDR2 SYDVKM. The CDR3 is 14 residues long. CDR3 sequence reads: CASSLGGSDEKLFF. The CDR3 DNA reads TGTGCCAGCAGTTTAGGGGGATCCGATGAAAAACTGTTTTTT.

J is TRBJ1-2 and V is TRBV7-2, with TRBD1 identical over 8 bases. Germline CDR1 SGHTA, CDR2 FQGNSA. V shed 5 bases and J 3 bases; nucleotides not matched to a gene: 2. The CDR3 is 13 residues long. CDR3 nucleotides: TGTGCCAGCAGCCAGACAGGGGACTATGGCTACACCTTC. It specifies CASSQTGDYGYTF.

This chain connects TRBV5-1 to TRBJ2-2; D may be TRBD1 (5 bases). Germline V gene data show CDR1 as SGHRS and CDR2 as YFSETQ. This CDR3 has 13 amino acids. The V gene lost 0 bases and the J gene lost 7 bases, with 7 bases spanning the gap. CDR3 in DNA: TGCGCCAGCAGCTTGGAGGGGCACGGGGAGCTGTTTTTT. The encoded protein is CASSLEGHGELFF. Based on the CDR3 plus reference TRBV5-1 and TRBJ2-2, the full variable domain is KAGVTQTPRYLIKTRGQQVTLSCSPISGHRSVSWYQQTPGQGLQFLFEYFSETQRNKGNFPGRFSGRQFSNSRSEMNVSTLELGDSALYLCASSLEGHGELFFGEGSRLTVL.

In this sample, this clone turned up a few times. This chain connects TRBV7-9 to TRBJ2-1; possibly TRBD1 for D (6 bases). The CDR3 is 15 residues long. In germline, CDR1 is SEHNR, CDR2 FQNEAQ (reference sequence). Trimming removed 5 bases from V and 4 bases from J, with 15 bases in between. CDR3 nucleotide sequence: TGTGCCAGCAGCCCAAGAGGAACAGGGTACAATGAGCAGTTCTTC. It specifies CASSPRGTGYNEQFF.

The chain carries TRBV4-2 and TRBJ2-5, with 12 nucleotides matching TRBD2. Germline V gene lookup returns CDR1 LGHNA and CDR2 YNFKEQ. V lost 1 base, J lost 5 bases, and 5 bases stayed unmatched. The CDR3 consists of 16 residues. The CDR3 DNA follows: TGTGCCAGCAGCCAAGCCACCGGGACTAGCGGGGAGACCCAGTACTTC. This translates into CASSQATGTSGETQYF.

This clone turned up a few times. The CDR3 reads CASSLGSQLRRDQPQHF. The DNA of the CDR3 is TGTGCCAGCAGCTTGGGTTCACAACTCAGGCGGGATCAGCCCCAGCATTTT. The chain carries TRBV5-6 and TRBJ1-5; D uncertain. V gave up 0 bases and J gave up 5 bases, with 18 bases separating them. Germline V gene sequence: CDR1 SGHDT, CDR2 YYEEEE. The CDR3 length is 17 residues.

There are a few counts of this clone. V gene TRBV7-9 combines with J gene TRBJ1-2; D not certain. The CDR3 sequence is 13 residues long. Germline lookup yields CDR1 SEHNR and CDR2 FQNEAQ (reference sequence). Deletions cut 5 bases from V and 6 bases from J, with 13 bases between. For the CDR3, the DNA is TGTGCCAGCAGCCCTCGCTTCAACGATGGCTACACCTTC. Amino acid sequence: CASSPRFNDGYTF.

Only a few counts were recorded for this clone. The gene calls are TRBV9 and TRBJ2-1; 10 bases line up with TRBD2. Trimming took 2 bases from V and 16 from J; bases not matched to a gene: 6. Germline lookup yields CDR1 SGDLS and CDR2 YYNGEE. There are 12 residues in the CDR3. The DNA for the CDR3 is TGTGCCAGCAGCGTTAGCGGGAGGCAACCATTCTTC. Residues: CASSVSGRQPFF.